Following are 8 T cell receptor beta chains from one sample sequenced in a study of CD8+CD57+ T cells in acquired aplastic anemia. Sequencing was done on patients that had shown CD8+CD57+ cell expansion by flow cytometry. Both TCR beta VDJ combination and CDR3 sequence profiling were carried out. Genomic DNA was the template for this profiling. TCRdb reanalysed the reads using MiXCR and keeps one entry per CDR3 protein. The profile shows about 180,000 distinct CDR3 sequences, 45% to 60% of them singletons. Sequencing input: sorted CD4+, CD8+, or CD8+CD57+ T cells (not recorded which) from PBMCs. The receptors here all came from a human donor with aplastic anemia.

This clonotype appeared a few times. V usage is TRBV28 and J usage is TRBJ1-4; D might be TRBD1 (6 bases). The germline V gene encodes CDR1 MDHEN and CDR2 SYDVKM. V lost 7 bases and J 10 bases, leaving 16 bases between the germline ends. The CDR3 totals 13 residues. The DNA of the CDR3 is TGTGCCAGCACGGGACCCAGGGGTGCAAAACTGTTTTTT. Encoded protein: CASTGPRGAKLFF.

The rearrangement uses TRBV6-1 and TRBJ2-7; 10 nucleotides agree with TRBD1. V lost 6 bases to trimming and J lost 3 bases; unmatched junction nucleotides: 8. The germline V gene encodes CDR1 MNHNS and CDR2 SASEGT. This CDR3 contains 15 residues. CDR3 in amino acids: CASRLNRDRGYEQYF. In nucleotides, the CDR3 is TGTGCCAGCAGATTGAACCGGGACAGGGGCTACGAGCAGTACTTC.

This clonotype was detected ten times or more. J is TRBJ1-2 and V is TRBV2; 10 bases agree with TRBD1. Germline CDR1 reads SNHLY; CDR2 reads FYNNEI. CDR3 length: 15 amino acids. V was pared by 2 bases and J by 8 bases, with 8 bases of the junction left unmatched. CDR3 amino acids: CASSERGQGLDGYTF. The CDR3 bases are TGTGCCAGCAGTGAAAGGGGACAGGGGTTGGACGGCTACACCTTC. The full variable domain, completed using reference TRBV2 and TRBJ1-2, is EPEVTQTPSHQVTQMGQEVILRCVPISNHLYFYWYRQILGQKVEFLVSFYNNEISEKSEIFDDQFSVERPDGSNFTLKIRSTKLEDSAMYFCASSERGQGLDGYTFGSGTRLTVV.

The rearrangement links TRBV28 to TRBJ1-1; 9 nucleotides line up with TRBD1. Trimming at V came to 6 bases and at J to 0 bases, leaving 2 bases not matched to a gene. CDR1 is MDHEN and CDR2 is SYDVKM in the germline V gene. The CDR3 is made up of 14 amino acids. CDR3 nucleotide sequence: TGTGCCAGCAGGACAGGGGGGTTGAACACTGAAGCTTTCTTT. This sequence encodes CASRTGGLNTEAFF.

This sequence joins TRBV28 and TRBJ1-4, with TRBD1 matching over 8 bases. The CDR3 has 17 amino acids. Unmatched junction bases numbered 16, after V lost 8 bases and J lost 5 bases. Germline assignment: CDR1 MDHEN and CDR2 SYDVKM. CDR3 nucleotides: TGTGCCAGCCGCGAGAACCTGTGGACAGGGCCAAATGAAAAACTGTTTTTT. Translation: CASRENLWTGPNEKLFF.

The chain links TRBV12-3 or TRBV12-4 to TRBJ1-3; unclear D gene. The CDR3 loop spans 15 amino acids. Between the trimmed V and J ends, which lost 4 bases and 2 bases, there was a span of 12 bases. This chain's CDR3 is CASSSIRRAGNTIYF. CDR3 in DNA: TGTGCCAGCAGTTCTATTCGGAGGGCTGGAAACACCATATATTTT.

The chain combines TRBV2 with TRBJ1-1; D is undetermined. Germline V lookup: CDR1 SNHLY, CDR2 FYNNEI. Trimming pared 6 bases from V and 0 bases from J, leaving 8 bases between. The CDR3 is made up of 13 amino acids. Written as DNA, the CDR3 is TGTGCCAGCAGCGTATGGATGAACACTGAAGCTTTCTTT. As protein: CASSVWMNTEAFF.

J is TRBJ1-2 and V is TRBV7-2; TRBD1 matches at 10 bases. V dropped 5 bases and J dropped 3; count of bases not matched to a gene: 3. This CDR3 comprises 14 residues. Germline CDR1 reads SGHTA; CDR2 reads FQGNSA. The CDR3 sequence: CASSTGQGDYGYTF. The CDR3 DNA sequence: TGTGCCAGCAGCACCGGACAGGGGGACTATGGCTACACCTTC.